The clone carrying this T cell receptor beta chain was detected ten times or more. The antigen remains undetermined. TCRdb passed the RT-PCR reads through MiXCR, listing each CDR3 protein once. The sample records 590,000 or so distinct CDR3 sequences, 14% being singletons. CDR3 length: 15 residues. Germline-derived CDR1 and CDR2 are SQVTM and ANQGSEA. With 6 bases removed from V and 2 bases from J, the gap between germline ends came to 18 bases. The data stem from a study of response to subunit inactivated influenza vaccine. Study-level points and caveats: After each seasonal influenza vaccination, few new T cells are recruited, the authors suggested.

The source of this sequence is a man aged 45 to 65 who received an inactivated influenza vaccine. Sample: PBMCs from blood, taken 14 to 15 days before vaccination. The chain recombines TRBV29-1 with TRBJ2-3; D tentatively fits TRBD1 or TRBD2 (5 bases each). The chain's CDR3 is CSVRRDGDLTDTQYF. In nucleotides, the CDR3 is TGCAGCGTAAGAAGGGACGGAGACCTCACAGATACGCAGTATTTT.